The 18 T cell receptor beta chains listed next were all sequenced from one sample in a study of shared clonotypes between healthy human individuals. Selected positively for CCR7 and CD45RO-negative, naive CD8 cells excluded terminally differentiated effector memory CD45RA+ cells. Clones were read by immunoSEQ multiplex PCR, and TCRdb kept only the in-frame ones, dropping some. This sample has roughly 590,000 clones, with nearly 97% found just once. Sequencing was carried out using naive CD8+ T cells sorted from blood. Every receptor here comes from a woman aged 25 to 39 in good health.

The chain uses TRBV6-1 and TRBJ2-7; perhaps D is TRBD1 or TRBD2 (5 bases each). CDR3 length: 15 residues. Germline V CDR1 and CDR2: MNHNS, SASEGT. V was pared by 6 bases and J by 6 bases, with 21 bases between. The DNA of the CDR3 is TGTGCCAGCAGCCCCCTCCGGCCAGGGAGCTTCGAGCAGTACTTC. This codes for CASSPLRPGSFEQYF.

In its sample, this clone was seen once. The chain couples TRBV14 to TRBJ2-5; perhaps TRBD1 as D (6 bases). TRBJ2-7 explains the end of the DNA better; the J call may be wrong. This CDR3 has 14 residues. From germline, CDR1 is SGHDN and CDR2 FVKESK. This chain's CDR3 is CASSQRGQSYEQYF. The CDR3 DNA follows: TGTGCCAGCAGTCAAAGGGGACAATCCTACGAGCAGTACTTC.

The J gene is TRBJ2-7, the V gene TRBV5-6; either TRBD1 or TRBD2 may supply D (5 bases each). This CDR3 spans 15 amino acids. V was pared by 0 bases and J by 3 bases, with 13 bases between. CDR1 and CDR2 from the germline V gene are SGHDT and YYEEEE. The DNA for the CDR3 is TGTGCCAGCAGCTTGGCCCTGGGGACCTACTACGAGCAGTACTTC. It codes for CASSLALGTYYEQYF. Full variable domain (rest looked up from reference TRBV5-6 and TRBJ2-7): DAGVTQSPTHLIKTRGQQVTLRCSPKSGHDTVSWYQQALGQGPQFIFQYYEEEERQRGNFPDRFSGHQFPNYSSELNVNALLLGDSALYLCASSLALGTYYEQYFGPGTRLTVT.

V usage is TRBV6-6 and J usage is TRBJ1-2, with 9 bases lining up with TRBD1. From germline, CDR1 is MNHNY and CDR2 SVGAGI (reference sequence). The CDR3 is 14 amino acids. V shed 7 bases and J 7 bases; nucleotides not matched to a gene: 10. CDR3 sequence: CASNNDRGLVGYTF. The CDR3 DNA is TGTGCCAGCAACAATGACAGGGGGTTGGTTGGCTACACCTTC.

This clone was seen just once. The chain couples TRBV28 to TRBJ1-5, with D uncertain. V was cut by 1 base and J by 3 bases, with 7 bases left in between. Germline CDR1 MDHEN, CDR2 SYDVKM. The CDR3 has 14 amino acids. In DNA form, the CDR3 reads TGTGCCAGCAGTTTATCATGGATCAATCAGCCCCAGCATTTT. Amino acids: CASSLSWINQPQHF.

This rearrangement joins TRBV11-2 to TRBJ2-2; 7 bases line up with TRBD1. V dropped 6 bases and J dropped 4; count of bases not matched to a gene: 2. The CDR3 has 13 residues. Germline CDR1 reads SGHAT; CDR2 reads FQNNGV. The DNA of the CDR3 is TGTGCCAGCAGTCACAGGGGCACCGGGGAGCTGTTTTTT. Its translation: CASSHRGTGELFF.

The chain links TRBV19 to TRBJ2-4; D may be TRBD2 (5 bases). The CDR3 has 12 amino acids. The V and J ends lost 5 bases and 9 bases respectively, with 11 bases between them. The germline V gene encodes CDR1 LNHDA and CDR2 SQIVND (reference sequence). CDR3 DNA: TGTGCCAGTAGTGAGGGTGTGGGCATTCAGTACTTC. This gives the protein CASSEGVGIQYF. Full variable domain (outside the CDR3, taken from reference TRBV19 and TRBJ2-4): DGGITQSPKYLFRKEGQNVTLSCEQNLNHDAMYWYRQDPGQGLRLIYYSQIVNDFQKGDIAEGYSVSREKKESFPLTVTSAQKNPTAFYLCASSEGVGIQYFGAGTRLSVL.

This rearrangement joins TRBV9 to TRBJ2-2; the match to TRBD1 covers 7 bases. The CDR3 consists of 16 residues. Losses at the gene ends were 0 bases for V and 1 base for J; bases not matched to a gene: 3. Germline V gene sequence: CDR1 SGDLS, CDR2 YYNGEE. The CDR3 sequence is CASSVGWTGNTGELFF. The CDR3 DNA reads as TGTGCCAGCAGCGTAGGGTGGACAGGGAACACCGGGGAGCTGTTTTTT.

The chain employs TRBV27 and TRBJ2-1; D tentatively reads TRBD1 or TRBD2 (5 bases each). V gave up 7 bases and J gave up 5 bases, with 18 bases separating them. Germline V lookup: CDR1 MNHEY, CDR2 SMNVEV (reference sequence). The CDR3 runs to 15 residues. The CDR3 here is CASTQGTKGNNEQFF. CDR3 coding DNA: TGTGCCAGCACCCAAGGGACCAAGGGAAACAATGAGCAGTTCTTC.

This chain connects TRBV29-1 to TRBJ2-1; D is uncertain. Germline V lookup: CDR1 SQVTM, CDR2 ANQGSEA. The CDR3 is 11 residues long. Trimming took 2 bases from V and 4 from J, leaving 3 bases between them. The CDR3 sequence: CSVEWYNEQFF. The CDR3, as DNA: TGCAGCGTTGAATGGTACAATGAGCAGTTCTTC.

This clone was seen a few times. The chain couples TRBV28 to TRBJ2-2; D ambiguous. The V end lost 3 bases, the J end lost 3 bases, and 2 bases lay between the germline ends. The V gene's germline CDR1 is MDHEN and CDR2 SYDVKM. CDR3 length: 12 residues. CDR3: CASSFYTGELFF. CDR3 nucleotides: TGTGCCAGCAGTTTTTACACCGGGGAGCTGTTTTTT.

The chain combines TRBV9 with TRBJ2-1; D gene unclear. Germline values: CDR1 SGDLS, CDR2 YYNGEE. The CDR3 covers 12 residues. Trimming stripped 3 bases from V and 4 bases from J, with 5 bases between. The CDR3 DNA sequence: TGTGCCAGCAGCGGGGAATACAATGAGCAGTTCTTC. Translation gives CASSGEYNEQFF.

The chain recombines TRBV28 with TRBJ1-5, with TRBD1 matching over 9 bases. Losses at the gene ends were 8 bases for V and 1 base for J; bases not matched to a gene: 12. CDR1 MDHEN and CDR2 SYDVKM come from the germline V gene. The CDR3 extends over 17 amino acids. The CDR3 DNA follows: TGTGCCAGCTGCCTCTGGGACAGGGAGTGGAGCAATCAGCCCCAGCATTTT. Translated: CASCLWDREWSNQPQHF.

This chain connects TRBV11-2 to TRBJ1-1, with 8 bases matching TRBD1. Germline-derived CDR1 and CDR2 are SGHAT and FQNNGV. This CDR3 contains 13 residues. The junction had 2 bases not matched to a gene; V was cut back by 4 bases and J by 4 bases. This chain's CDR3 is CASSYTGGTEAFF. Written as DNA, the CDR3 is TGTGCCAGCAGCTACACAGGGGGCACTGAAGCTTTCTTT. The full variable domain, with the rest looked up from reference TRBV11-2 and TRBJ1-1, is EAGVAQSPRYKIIEKRQSVAFWCNPISGHATLYWYQQILGQGPKLLIQFQNNGVVDDSQLPKDRFSAERLKGVDSTLKIQPAKLEDSAVYLCASSYTGGTEAFFGQGTRLTVV.

The chain employs TRBV28 and TRBJ2-3; D might be TRBD2 (5 bases). Germline CDR1 MDHEN, CDR2 SYDVKM. V shed 10 bases and J shed 6 bases, with 29 bases lying between them. The length of the CDR3 is 17 residues. The CDR3 region is CATVRTGSLPYPDTQYF. CDR3 bases: TGTGCCACCGTCAGGACTGGGTCTTTACCCTATCCGGATACGCAGTATTTT.

The genes are TRBV5-6 and TRBJ2-2, with D uncertain. The CDR3 runs to 13 residues. The germline V gene has CDR1 SGHDT and CDR2 YYEEEE. V lost 4 bases and J 6 bases, leaving 10 bases between the germline ends. The CDR3 loop is CASSPIGSGELFF. The CDR3 DNA is TGTGCCAGCAGCCCAATCGGGTCCGGGGAGCTGTTTTTT.

This chain joins TRBV7-9 and TRBJ2-7; D is tentatively TRBD1 or TRBD2 (5 bases each). V was clipped by 5 bases and J by 2 bases, with 13 bases between them. The CDR3 spans 14 residues. The V gene's germline CDR1 is SEHNR and CDR2 FQNEAQ (reference sequence). The CDR3 bases are TGTGCCAGCAGCCTGGGGACGCTACCCTACGAGCAGTACTTC. Amino acid sequence: CASSLGTLPYEQYF.

This sequence joins TRBV29-1 and TRBJ2-7; maybe TRBD1 (6 bases). V dropped 8 bases and J dropped 5 bases, with 16 bases sitting between them. Per germline, CDR1 SQVTM and CDR2 ANQGSEA. CDR3 length: 12 residues. The CDR3 loop is CSSSTGGDEQYF. CDR3 nucleotides: TGCAGCTCCTCAACTGGGGGCGACGAGCAGTACTTC.